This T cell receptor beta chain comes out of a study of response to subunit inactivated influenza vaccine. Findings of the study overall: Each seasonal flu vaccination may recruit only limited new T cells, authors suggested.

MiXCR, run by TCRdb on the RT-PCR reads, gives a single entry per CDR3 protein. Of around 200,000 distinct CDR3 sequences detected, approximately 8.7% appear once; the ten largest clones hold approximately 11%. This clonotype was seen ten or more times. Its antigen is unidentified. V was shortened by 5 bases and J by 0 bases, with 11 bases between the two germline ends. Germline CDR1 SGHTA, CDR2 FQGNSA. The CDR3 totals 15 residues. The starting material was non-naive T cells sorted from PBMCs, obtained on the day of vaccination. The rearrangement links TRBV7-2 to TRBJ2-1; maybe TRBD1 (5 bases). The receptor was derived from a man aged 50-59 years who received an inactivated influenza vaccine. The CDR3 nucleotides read TGTGCCAGCAGCCCGCAGGGTAGCTCCTACAATGAGCAGTTCTTC. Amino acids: CASSPQGSSYNEQFF.